The rows below give T cell receptor beta chains drawn from one sample of a study of CD4 T cells in lung cancer. Measured with immunoSEQ multiplex PCR; TCRdb has only the in-frame clones, and not every one. The table has about 10,000 clones, around three fifths seen once. Sequenced sample: normal lung tissue taken away from the tumor. The receptor set was obtained from a man aged 60 to 69 with non-small cell lung cancer. Each CDR3 is given with its conserved first and last residue. Each record gives: V gene, clone size, D gene, J gene, CDR3 DNA, CDR3 protein. A D gene is named only where the DNA matches it firmly. Some rows have no size entry. The others give once, few or many, or a class for an expanded clone.

v_gene: TRBV7-6; abundance: .; d_gene: .; j_gene: TRBJ2-1; CDR3nt: TGTGCCAGCAGCTTGGAAGCCACTAGATACAATGAGCAGTTCTTC; CDR3aa: CASSLEATRYNEQFF
v_gene: TRBV5-6; abundance: .; d_gene: TRBD1; j_gene: TRBJ2-1; CDR3nt: TGTGCCAGCAGCTTATTAGGGGCAGGGGGTATTTACAATGAGCAGTTCTTC; CDR3aa: CASSLLGAGGIYNEQFF
v_gene: TRBV2; abundance: few; d_gene: TRBD1; j_gene: TRBJ1-5; CDR3nt: TGTGCCAGCAGTGATTTCGGACAGGGCAACAATCAGCCCCAGCATTTT; CDR3aa: CASSDFGQGNNQPQHF
v_gene: TRBV9; abundance: .; d_gene: .; j_gene: TRBJ1-5; CDR3nt: TGTGCCAGCAGCGTAAGTCCGGGGGGCAATCAGCCCCAGCATTTT; CDR3aa: CASSVSPGGNQPQHF
v_gene: TRBV7-8; abundance: .; d_gene: TRBD1; j_gene: TRBJ2-7; CDR3nt: TGTGCCAGCAGCCAGGGACAGGGTGTGCAGTACTTC; CDR3aa: CASSQGQGVQYF
v_gene: TRBV15; abundance: few; d_gene: .; j_gene: TRBJ2-2; CDR3nt: TGTGCCACCAGCAAGCGAAACACCGGGGAGCTGTTTTTT; CDR3aa: CATSKRNTGELFF
v_gene: TRBV5-4; abundance: .; d_gene: .; j_gene: TRBJ2-1; CDR3nt: TGTGCCAGCAGCCCCGGGACAGAGCAGTTCTTC; CDR3aa: CASSPGTEQFF
v_gene: TRBV6-1; abundance: .; d_gene: TRBD1; j_gene: TRBJ1-1; CDR3nt: TGTGCCAGCAGTGCCCTACAGGGGACTGAAGCTTTCTTT; CDR3aa: CASSALQGTEAFF
v_gene: TRBV13; abundance: .; d_gene: .; j_gene: TRBJ2-5; CDR3nt: TGTGCCAGCAGCTTCCTCGGGGGACCCTTCCAAGAGACCCAGTACTTC; CDR3aa: CASSFLGGPFQETQYF
v_gene: TRBV14; abundance: few; d_gene: .; j_gene: TRBJ1-3; CDR3nt: TGTGCCAGCAGCCCCGTTTCCGGAAACACCATATATTTT; CDR3aa: CASSPVSGNTIYF
v_gene: TRBV5-1; abundance: few; d_gene: .; j_gene: TRBJ2-3; CDR3nt: TGCGCCAGCAGGACAGCTCCCACCACAGATACGCAGTATTTT; CDR3aa: CASRTAPTTDTQYF
v_gene: TRBV18; abundance: .; d_gene: TRBD1; j_gene: TRBJ2-2; CDR3nt: TGTGCCAGCTCACCAGGATCCACAGGGGGTTTCGGGGAGCTGTTTTTT; CDR3aa: CASSPGSTGGFGELFF
v_gene: TRBV9; abundance: .; d_gene: TRBD2; j_gene: TRBJ2-1; CDR3nt: TGTGCCAGCACCTTAGCGGGGGTGGATGAGCAGTTCTTC; CDR3aa: CASTLAGVDEQFF
v_gene: TRBV30; abundance: .; d_gene: TRBD2; j_gene: TRBJ2-5; CDR3nt: TGTGCCTGGAGTATGGGACTAGCGGGAGGCGGAGAGACCCAGTACTTC; CDR3aa: CAWSMGLAGGGETQYF
v_gene: TRBV19; abundance: .; d_gene: .; j_gene: TRBJ1-1; CDR3nt: TGTGCCAGTCATCGACCCGGACGGGGGGAGAACACTGAAGCTTTCTTT; CDR3aa: CASHRPGRGENTEAFF
v_gene: TRBV6-1; abundance: .; d_gene: TRBD2; j_gene: TRBJ2-1; CDR3nt: TGTGCCAGCATGACTAGCGGGGGCTACAATGAGCAGTTCTTC; CDR3aa: CASMTSGGYNEQFF
v_gene: TRBV5-1; abundance: .; d_gene: TRBD2; j_gene: TRBJ2-2; CDR3nt: TGCGCCAGCAGCCCAGAGACTAGCGGGTACACCGGGGAGCTGTTTTTT; CDR3aa: CASSPETSGYTGELFF
v_gene: TRBV5-1; abundance: once; d_gene: .; j_gene: TRBJ2-2; CDR3nt: TGCGCCAGCACCGCGACAGGCAACACCGGGGAGCTGTTTTTT; CDR3aa: CASTATGNTGELFF
v_gene: TRBV29-1; abundance: medium-sized; d_gene: TRBD1; j_gene: TRBJ2-7; CDR3nt: TGCAGCGCTGGGACAGGGGGCATTGTCTACGAGCAGTACTTC; CDR3aa: CSAGTGGIVYEQYF
v_gene: TRBV18; abundance: few; d_gene: TRBD2; j_gene: TRBJ2-1; CDR3nt: TGTGCCAGCTCACCACCACAACTAGCGGGCAATGAGCAGTTCTTC; CDR3aa: CASSPPQLAGNEQFF
v_gene: TRBV6-1; abundance: .; d_gene: .; j_gene: TRBJ2-7; CDR3nt: TGTGCCAGCAGCCTCGGGACAACGGAGTACTTC; CDR3aa: CASSLGTTEYF
v_gene: TRBV6-4; abundance: .; d_gene: TRBD2; j_gene: TRBJ2-3; CDR3nt: TGTGCCAGCAGTGACACGCCCGGGACTAGCTCCGATACGCAGTATTTT; CDR3aa: CASSDTPGTSSDTQYF
v_gene: TRBV5-6; abundance: .; d_gene: TRBD2; j_gene: TRBJ2-5; CDR3nt: TGTGCCAGCAGCTTGGAGGTCCGAGCGGGAGCTGTCGGAGAGACCCAGTACTTC; CDR3aa: CASSLEVRAGAVGETQYF
v_gene: TRBV10-3; abundance: .; d_gene: .; j_gene: TRBJ1-4; CDR3nt: TGTGCCATCAGTGAGTCCGACAGCCGAGAAAAACTGTTTTTT; CDR3aa: CAISESDSREKLFF
v_gene: TRBV6-4; abundance: .; d_gene: .; j_gene: TRBJ2-1; CDR3nt: TGTGCCAGCAGCGCGTCGACAAGTTACAATGAGCAGTTCTTC; CDR3aa: CASSASTSYNEQFF
v_gene: TRBV9; abundance: .; d_gene: TRBD2; j_gene: TRBJ2-3; CDR3nt: TGTGCCAGCGGAGGAGCGGGAGGGCCAGGAGATACGCAGTATTTT; CDR3aa: CASGGAGGPGDTQYF
v_gene: TRBV9; abundance: .; d_gene: .; j_gene: TRBJ1-4; CDR3nt: TGTGCCAGCAGCCCCAGTATCGCTAATGAAAAACTGTTTTTT; CDR3aa: CASSPSIANEKLFF
v_gene: TRBV6-5; abundance: .; d_gene: TRBD2; j_gene: TRBJ2-1; CDR3nt: TGTGCCAGCAGTATTAGCGGGAGGGCACGGGATGAGCAGTTCTTC; CDR3aa: CASSISGRARDEQFF
v_gene: TRBV25-1; abundance: .; d_gene: TRBD2; j_gene: TRBJ2-7; CDR3nt: TGTGCCAGCACACAGGACGGGGGGTACGAGCAGTACTTC; CDR3aa: CASTQDGGYEQYF
v_gene: TRBV18; abundance: few; d_gene: .; j_gene: TRBJ2-7; CDR3nt: TGTGCCAGCTCACTGACCGGGACTCTCTTCGACGAGCAGTACTTC; CDR3aa: CASSLTGTLFDEQYF
v_gene: TRBV9; abundance: .; d_gene: TRBD1; j_gene: TRBJ2-3; CDR3nt: TGTGCCAGCAGCGTAGGGGACAGGGGACAGGATACGCAGTATTTT; CDR3aa: CASSVGDRGQDTQYF
v_gene: TRBV2; abundance: .; d_gene: TRBD2; j_gene: TRBJ2-2; CDR3nt: TGTGCCAGCAACGGACTAGCGGGGGTAAACACCGGGGAGCTGTTTTTT; CDR3aa: CASNGLAGVNTGELFF
v_gene: TRBV6-5; abundance: .; d_gene: TRBD1; j_gene: TRBJ1-1; CDR3nt: TGTGCCAGCAGCGAGGGACAGAAGAACACTGAAGCTTTCTTT; CDR3aa: CASSEGQKNTEAFF
v_gene: TRBV7-7; abundance: .; d_gene: .; j_gene: TRBJ2-2; CDR3nt: TGTGCCAGCAGCCCGGACCGGGGCACCGGGGAGCTGTTTTTT; CDR3aa: CASSPDRGTGELFF